These 17 T cell receptor beta chains share one sample of origin, sequenced in a study of blood T cell repertoires in COVID-19. TCRdb's copy holds only in-frame clones and misses some; the assay was immunoSEQ multiplex PCR. Of approximately 240,000 clones listed, about 90% are singletons. Material: PBMCs or T cells enriched from blood (not recorded which). Receptors originate from a woman between 25 and 40 years old with acute COVID-19.

This chain joins TRBV19 and TRBJ1-6; TRBD1 might be the D (6 bases). Deletions cut 0 bases from V and 9 bases from J, with 6 bases between. The CDR3 contains 13 residues. Germline-derived CDR1 and CDR2 are LNHDA and SQIVND (reference sequence). The DNA for the CDR3 is TGTGCCAGTAGTATAGACAGGGGTTCACCCCTCCACTTT. Its protein is CASSIDRGSPLHF.

This clone was seen just once. This sequence joins TRBV5-4 and TRBJ2-7; TRBD1 matches at 10 bases. Looked up from germline, CDR1 is SGHNT and CDR2 is YYREEE (reference sequence). The CDR3 contains 15 residues. V trimming: 0 bases; J trimming: 7 bases; junction bases outside the gene matches: 7. CDR3 in DNA: TGTGCCAGCAGCTTGGGACAGGGGGCATCTCAGGAGCAGTACTTC. Amino acid sequence: CASSLGQGASQEQYF.

The rearrangement links TRBV9 to TRBJ2-3; D may be TRBD1 (6 bases). The V gene lost 0 bases and the J gene lost 3 bases, with 11 bases spanning the gap. Germline-derived CDR1 and CDR2 are SGDLS and YYNGEE. The CDR3 spans 15 residues. The CDR3 reads CASSVAGGRTDTQYF. CDR3 DNA: TGTGCCAGCAGCGTAGCTGGGGGCCGGACAGATACGCAGTATTTT.

The chain is built from TRBV15 and TRBJ1-4; D is perhaps TRBD1 (5 bases). The CDR3 has 14 amino acids. In germline, CDR1 is LNHNV, CDR2 YYDKDF (reference sequence). Trimming left V 1 base short and J 10 bases short, with 13 bases between. CDR3 coding DNA: TGTGCCACCAGCAGAGTGGGGGGGGATGGAAAACTGTTTTTT. As protein: CATSRVGGDGKLFF.

This rearrangement joins TRBV12-3 or TRBV12-4 to TRBJ1-4; D is uncertain. The CDR3 length is 12 residues. V lost 5 bases and J 2 bases, leaving 3 bases between the germline ends. This CDR3 reads CASSETNEKLFF. The DNA of the CDR3 is TGTGCCAGCAGTGAGACTAATGAAAAACTGTTTTTT.

This chain uses TRBV14 with TRBJ2-7, with 10 bases lining up with TRBD1. V was pared by 3 bases and J by 3 bases, with 8 bases of the junction left unmatched. Germline CDR1 is SGHDN and CDR2 is FVKESK. The CDR3 contains 16 residues. Here the CDR3 reads CASSQVGGTGVYEQYF. In nucleotides, the CDR3 is TGTGCCAGCAGCCAGGTGGGGGGGACAGGGGTCTACGAGCAGTACTTC.

The rearrangement uses TRBV3-1 (or the pseudogene TRBV3-2) and TRBJ1-5, with D perhaps TRBD1 (5 bases). Trimming left V 0 bases short and J 1 base short, with 7 bases between. Germline V gives CDR1 LGHDT, CDR2 YNNKEL (reference sequence). The CDR3 length is 15 residues. The CDR3 DNA sequence: TGTGCCAGCAGCCAAGACAGGGAAAGCAATCAGCCCCAGCATTTT. Translated: CASSQDRESNQPQHF.

This chain uses TRBV5-1 with TRBJ2-5; D call uncertain. The CDR3 contains 13 residues. Looked up from germline, CDR1 is SGHRS and CDR2 is YFSETQ. Trimming stripped 0 bases from V and 3 bases from J, with 6 bases between. This chain's CDR3 is CASSLGHEETQYF. CDR3 coding DNA: TGCGCCAGCAGCTTGGGACACGAAGAGACCCAGTACTTC.

This clone was recorded a few times. CDR3 in amino acids: CASSIDRTAYGYTF. The CDR3 bases are TGTGCCAGTAGTATCGACAGGACGGCCTATGGCTACACCTTC. This rearrangement joins TRBV19 to TRBJ1-2; weak D call: TRBD1 (6 bases). The CDR3 length is 14 residues. V lost 3 bases, J lost 4 bases, and 12 bases lay in between. Germline loops: CDR1 LNHDA, CDR2 SQIVND (reference sequence).

The chain links TRBV30 to TRBJ1-3; unclear D gene. Trimming left V 2 bases short and J 7 bases short, with 9 bases between. There are 12 residues in the CDR3. Per germline, CDR1 GTSNPN and CDR2 SVGIG (reference sequence). As DNA, the CDR3 is TGTGCCTGGAGTCCCCCGCGGAACACCATATATTTT. Translation: CAWSPPRNTIYF.

The chain has TRBV7-2 and TRBJ2-1; D unresolved. Per the germline V gene, CDR1 is SGHTA and CDR2 is FQGNSA. This CDR3 comprises 13 residues. V was shortened by 7 bases and J by 7 bases, with 14 bases between the two germline ends. CDR3 amino acids: CASTLSPLNEQFF. The CDR3 DNA sequence: TGTGCCAGCACTCTTTCTCCCCTGAATGAGCAGTTCTTC. The full variable domain, in which reference TRBV7-2 and TRBJ2-1 provide the parts outside the CDR3, is GAGVSQSPSNKVTEKGKDVELRCDPISGHTALYWYRQSLGQGLEFLIYFQGNSAPDKSGLPSDRFSAERTGGSVSTLTIQRTQQEDSAVYLCASTLSPLNEQFFGPGTRLTVL.

This chain connects TRBV7-2 to TRBJ2-3; 8 nucleotides agree with TRBD2. The CDR3 covers 15 residues. The germline gives CDR1 SGHTA, CDR2 FQGNSA. Trimming removed 4 bases from V and 8 bases from J; junction bases left unmatched: 11. The CDR3 DNA follows: TGTGCCAGCAGCTACGCGGGAGGCACCTCGGGTACGCAGTATTTT. Translated, it gives CASSYAGGTSGTQYF.

The chain is built from TRBV27 and TRBJ2-1; TRBD1 matches at 7 bases. The germline V gene encodes CDR1 MNHEY and CDR2 SMNVEV (reference sequence). Losses at the gene ends were 2 bases for V and 15 bases for J; bases not matched to a gene: 10. The CDR3 consists of 13 residues. The CDR3 DNA reads TGTGCCAGCAGTTTAATGGCAGGGGGAAGGGGGTTCTTC. Translated: CASSLMAGGRGFF.

J is TRBJ1-5 and V is TRBV28; D possibly corresponds to TRBD1 (6 bases). The CDR3 is made up of 14 amino acids. V was trimmed by 4 bases and J by 6 bases, leaving 13 bases between them. Germline CDR1 and CDR2: MDHEN and SYDVKM. The CDR3 loop reads CASSSNTGIQPQHF. CDR3 nucleotide sequence: TGTGCCAGCAGTTCTAACACAGGGATTCAGCCCCAGCATTTT.

The chain carries TRBV6-2 or TRBV6-3 and TRBJ1-2, with D tentatively TRBD1 (5 bases). Germline values: CDR1 MNHEY, CDR2 SVGEGT. With 3 bases removed from V and 4 bases from J, the gap between germline ends came to 9 bases. The CDR3 consists of 13 residues. The CDR3 nucleotides are TGTGCCAGCAGTTATCAGGGTGCCTATGGCTACACCTTC. Translated, it gives CASSYQGAYGYTF.

This sequence joins TRBV7-6 and TRBJ2-7; a possible D gene is TRBD2 (5 bases). This CDR3 spans 14 amino acids. Germline assignment: CDR1 SGHVS and CDR2 FNYEAQ. V shed 1 base and J shed 2 bases, with 9 bases lying between them. This CDR3 reads CASSLGSDPYEQYF. As DNA, the CDR3 is TGTGCCAGCAGCTTAGGTAGCGACCCCTACGAGCAGTACTTC.

CDR3 DNA sequence: TGCGCCAGCAGCCAAGTTGGGACTAAAACTGAAGCTTTCTTT. This gives the protein CASSQVGTKTEAFF. This chain uses TRBV4-1 with TRBJ1-1; weak D call: TRBD1 (5 bases). The V gene lost 1 base and the J gene lost 5 bases, with 11 bases spanning the gap. This CDR3 contains 14 residues. Germline CDR1 and CDR2: MGHRA and YSYEKL.